These T cell receptor beta chains were read from a single sample in a study of shared clonotypes between healthy human individuals. The data were produced by immunoSEQ multiplex PCR, yet TCRdb's version contains in-frame clones alone and is incomplete. This repertoire shows roughly 1,000,000 clones, approximately 80% found once; its top ten account for roughly 0.57%. The sequencing sample was made of memory CD4+ T cells from PBMCs. Every receptor here comes from a young man in good health. Some clones in this sample may be carry-over from other donors' samples. The CDR3 runs from the conserved cysteine through the conserved F or W. A D gene is named only where the DNA matches it firmly. Where a row states a size, it is once, few, many or the class of an expanded clone; other rows omit it.

V	D	J	size	CDR3	DNA
TRBV7-7	TRBD2	TRBJ2-7	-	CASSPGLAGVEQYF	TGTGCCAGCAGCCCGGGACTAGCGGGAGTCGAGCAGTACTTC
TRBV28	-	TRBJ1-1	once	CASSIVGRTEAFF	TGTGCCAGCAGCATCGTGGGGAGGACTGAAGCTTTCTTT
TRBV6-6	-	TRBJ1-3	-	CASRPRGSSTIYF	TGTGCCAGCAGGCCCAGGGGATCAAGCACCATATATTTT
TRBV11-1	TRBD2	TRBJ2-3	-	CASSRGLAGAGADTQYF	TGTGCCAGCAGCCGCGGACTAGCGGGAGCAGGGGCAGATACGCAGTATTTT
TRBV2	-	TRBJ1-2	-	CASSDISRLYGYTF	TGTGCCAGCAGTGACATATCGCGGTTGTATGGCTACACCTTC
TRBV18	-	TRBJ2-4	-	CASSDGAAKNIQYF	TGTGCCAGCTCAGATGGGGCAGCCAAAAACATTCAGTACTTC
TRBV7-9	-	TRBJ1-4	-	CAGGDKINEKLFF	TGTGCCGGCGGGGACAAGATTAATGAAAAACTGTTTTTT
TRBV19	-	TRBJ2-6	-	CASSFDGSGANVLTF	TGTGCCAGTAGTTTCGACGGCTCTGGGGCCAACGTCCTGACTTTC
TRBV7-3	TRBD2	TRBJ2-2	-	CASRRLAGVAGELFF	TGTGCCAGCAGGCGTCTAGCGGGAGTGGCCGGGGAGCTGTTTTTT
TRBV4-1	TRBD2	TRBJ2-5	many	CASSSTLDGRAGKTQYF	TGCGCCAGCAGCTCAACTCTGGACGGGAGGGCCGGAAAGACCCAGTACTTC
TRBV9	-	TRBJ1-1	-	CASSGLGRDTEAFF	TGTGCCAGCAGCGGCCTAGGGCGGGACACTGAAGCTTTCTTT
TRBV29-1	TRBD2	TRBJ2-3	-	CSVSKATSGRADTQYF	TGCAGCGTTAGTAAGGCGACTAGCGGGAGGGCCGATACGCAGTATTTT
TRBV28	-	TRBJ2-7	few	CAIQDSAYEQYF	TGTGCCATACAAGACAGTGCCTACGAGCAGTACTTC
TRBV28	-	TRBJ1-5	-	CASTFRAGQGNQPQHF	TGTGCCAGCACGTTCAGGGCAGGCCAGGGGAATCAGCCCCAGCATTTT
TRBV4-1	TRBD1	TRBJ2-6	-	CASSQGTAGANVLTF	TGCGCCAGCAGCCAGGGGACAGCTGGGGCCAACGTCCTGACTTTC
TRBV5-1	TRBD1	TRBJ2-7	-	CASSLRGLSYEQYF	TGCGCCAGCAGCTTGAGGGGGCTCTCCTACGAGCAGTACTTC
TRBV5-1	-	TRBJ2-7	-	CASSLTGPEGEQYF	TGCGCCAGCAGCTTGACAGGACCCGAAGGGGAGCAGTACTTC
TRBV7-2	-	TRBJ2-7	many	CASSLRAARTSGEQYF	TGTGCCAGCAGCTTAAGGGCGGCCCGGACCTCGGGGGAGCAGTACTTC
TRBV5-1	-	TRBJ1-2	-	CASSLDLGTMDGYTF	TGCGCCAGCAGCTTGGACCTCGGGACAATGGATGGCTACACCTTC
TRBV7-2	-	TRBJ2-1	-	CASSLVTPGTPQANEQFF	TGTGCCAGCAGCTTAGTGACCCCCGGGACTCCGCAGGCCAATGAGCAGTTCTTC
TRBV4-3	-	TRBJ1-3	-	CASSQQRPAPGLSGNTIYF	TGCGCCAGCAGCCAACAGAGGCCAGCTCCCGGGCTCTCTGGAAACACCATATATTTT
TRBV7-6	TRBD2	TRBJ2-7	once	CASSSGLAGYYEQYF	TGTGCCAGCAGCTCCGGACTAGCGGGGTACTACGAGCAGTACTTC
TRBV11-2	TRBD2	TRBJ2-3	-	CASSLLAGETDTQYF	TGTGCCAGCAGCCTTTTAGCGGGAGAAACAGATACGCAGTATTTT
TRBV7-9	-	TRBJ1-4	-	CASSSFYEKLFF	TGTGCCAGCAGCTCTTTCTATGAAAAACTGTTTTTT
TRBV6-1	-	TRBJ1-4	-	CASRERNEKLFF	TGTGCCAGCAGGGAACGTAATGAAAAACTGTTTTTT
TRBV5-4	-	TRBJ2-3	-	CASSLSLPDTQYF	TGTGCCAGCAGCCTGAGCCTCCCAGATACGCAGTATTTT
TRBV4-3	-	TRBJ2-7	-	CASSRSGSYEQYF	TGCGCCAGCAGTCGTAGTGGATCCTACGAGCAGTACTTC
TRBV27	-	TRBJ1-2	-	CASSFSSIYGYTF	TGTGCCAGCAGTTTTTCCAGCATTTATGGCTACACCTTC
TRBV7-7	-	TRBJ2-1	-	CASSLVPGSYNEQFF	TGTGCCAGCAGCTTAGTTCCGGGCTCCTACAATGAGCAGTTCTTC
TRBV18	-	TRBJ1-1	-	CASKWGASNTEAFF	TGTGCCAGCAAGTGGGGGGCTTCGAACACTGAAGCTTTCTTT
TRBV7-8	TRBD1	TRBJ1-1	few	CASSLRDRDWKAFF	TGTGCCAGCAGCTTACGGGACAGGGATTGGAAGGCTTTCTTT
TRBV2	TRBD1	TRBJ2-5	-	CASRVDRGETQYF	TGTGCCAGCAGGGTTGACAGGGGAGAGACCCAGTACTTC
TRBV13	-	TRBJ1-1	-	CASSLKGRLIMNTEAFF	TGTGCCAGCAGCTTAAAAGGCAGGCTTATCATGAACACTGAAGCTTTCTTT
TRBV6-6	TRBD1	TRBJ2-7	-	CASNEPGTGRVRF	TGTGCCAGCAACGAACCCGGGACAGGGAGGGTCCGCTTC
TRBV2	-	TRBJ1-1	-	CASSEARSETEAFF	TGTGCCAGCAGTGAAGCCAGGAGTGAAACTGAAGCTTTCTTT
TRBV6-6	-	TRBJ2-6	-	CASSYSGVGANVLTF	TGTGCCAGCAGTTACTCGGGGGTTGGGGCCAACGTCCTGACTTTC
TRBV28	TRBD2	TRBJ2-7	once	CASSSGVSGRSSYEQYF	TGTGCCAGCAGCTCGGGGGTTAGCGGGAGGAGCTCCTACGAGCAGTACTTC
TRBV7-9	TRBD2	TRBJ2-7	-	CASSGMLAGAYEQYF	TGTGCCAGCAGTGGGATGCTAGCGGGAGCCTACGAGCAGTACTTC
TRBV5-4	TRBD1	TRBJ1-5	-	CASSAGTGNQPQHF	TGTGCCAGCAGCGCCGGGACAGGAAATCAGCCCCAGCATTTT
TRBV2	-	TRBJ1-1	few	CASSLGPGTEAFF	TGTGCCAGCAGTCTCGGCCCCGGAACTGAAGCTTTCTTT
TRBV11-2	TRBD1	TRBJ2-7	once	CASSLGDRIYEQYF	TGTGCCAGCAGCTTAGGGGACAGAATTTACGAGCAGTACTTC
TRBV4-2	TRBD2	TRBJ2-3	-	CASSQTSGRTDTQYF	TGTGCCAGCAGCCAAACTAGCGGGAGAACAGATACGCAGTATTTT
TRBV4-1	TRBD2	TRBJ2-7	few	CASSSTSRYEQYF	TGCGCCAGCAGTTCGACTAGCAGATACGAGCAGTACTTC
TRBV5-5	TRBD2	TRBJ2-6	-	CASSRRLAGGPGGANVLTF	TGTGCCAGCAGCCGCAGACTAGCGGGAGGGCCTGGTGGGGCCAACGTCCTGACTTTC
TRBV27	TRBD2	TRBJ2-1	few	CASTGLAGGRGEQFF	TGTGCCAGCACTGGACTAGCGGGAGGTAGAGGTGAGCAGTTCTTC
TRBV4-3	-	TRBJ2-1	-	CASSQEWSGPKYNEQFF	TGCGCCAGCAGCCAAGAGTGGTCCGGACCCAAGTACAATGAGCAGTTCTTC
TRBV6-1	-	TRBJ1-4	once	CASSDKVEKLFF	TGTGCCAGCAGTGACAAAGTTGAAAAACTGTTTTTT
TRBV7-2	-	TRBJ1-1	few	CASSPPGAQGLVTEAFF	TGTGCCAGCAGCCCCCCGGGGGCGCAGGGGCTGGTCACTGAAGCTTTCTTT
TRBV5-1	TRBD1	TRBJ1-4	once	CASSLEGQGNEKLFF	TGCGCCAGCAGCTTGGAGGGACAGGGGAATGAAAAACTGTTTTTT
TRBV7-9	-	TRBJ1-3	-	CASSLDVRSGNTIYF	TGTGCCAGCAGCTTAGATGTCCGGTCTGGAAACACCATATATTTT
TRBV7-9	-	TRBJ1-2	many	CASSPETGFSYGYTF	TGTGCCAGCAGCCCAGAGACAGGTTTCAGCTATGGCTACACCTTC